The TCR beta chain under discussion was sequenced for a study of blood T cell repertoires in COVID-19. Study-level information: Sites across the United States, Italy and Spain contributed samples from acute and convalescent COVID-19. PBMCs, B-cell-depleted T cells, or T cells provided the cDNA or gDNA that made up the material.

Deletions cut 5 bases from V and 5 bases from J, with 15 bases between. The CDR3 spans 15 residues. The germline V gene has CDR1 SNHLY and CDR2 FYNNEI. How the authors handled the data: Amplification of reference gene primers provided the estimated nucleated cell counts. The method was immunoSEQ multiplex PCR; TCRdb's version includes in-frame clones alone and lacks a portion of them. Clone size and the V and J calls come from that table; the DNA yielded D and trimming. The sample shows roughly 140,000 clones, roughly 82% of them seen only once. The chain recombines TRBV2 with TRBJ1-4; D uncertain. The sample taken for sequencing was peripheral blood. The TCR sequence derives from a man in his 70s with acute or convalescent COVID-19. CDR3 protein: CASSREGRRNEKLFF. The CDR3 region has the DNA TGTGCCAGCAGTCGAGAAGGGAGGCGGAATGAAAAACTGTTTTTT.